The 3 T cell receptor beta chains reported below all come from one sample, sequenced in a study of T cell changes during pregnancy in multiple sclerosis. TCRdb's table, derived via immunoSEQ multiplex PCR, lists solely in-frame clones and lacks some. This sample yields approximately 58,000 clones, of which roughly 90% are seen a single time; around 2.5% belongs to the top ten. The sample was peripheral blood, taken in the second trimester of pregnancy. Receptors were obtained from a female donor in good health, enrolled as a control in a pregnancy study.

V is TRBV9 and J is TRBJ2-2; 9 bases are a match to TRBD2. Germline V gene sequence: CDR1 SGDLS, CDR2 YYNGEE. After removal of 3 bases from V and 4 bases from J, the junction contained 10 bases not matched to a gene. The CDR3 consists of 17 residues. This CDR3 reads CASSGRGTSRFTGELFF. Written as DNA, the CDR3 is TGTGCCAGCAGCGGACGAGGGACTAGCAGATTCACCGGGGAGCTGTTTTTT.

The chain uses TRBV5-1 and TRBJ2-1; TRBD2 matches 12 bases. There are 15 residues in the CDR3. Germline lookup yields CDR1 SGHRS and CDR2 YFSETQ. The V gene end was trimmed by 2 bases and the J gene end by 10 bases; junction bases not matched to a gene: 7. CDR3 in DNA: TGCGCCAGCAGCTTCGGACTAGCGGGGAGGGGGGAGCAGTTCTTC. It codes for CASSFGLAGRGEQFF.

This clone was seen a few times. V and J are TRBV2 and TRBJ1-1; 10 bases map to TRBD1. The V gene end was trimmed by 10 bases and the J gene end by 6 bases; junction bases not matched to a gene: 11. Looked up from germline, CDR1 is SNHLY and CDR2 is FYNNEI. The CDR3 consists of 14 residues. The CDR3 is CATRLGQGNAEAFF. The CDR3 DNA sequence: TGTGCCACCCGCCTGGGACAGGGGAATGCTGAAGCTTTCTTT. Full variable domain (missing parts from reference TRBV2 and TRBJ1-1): EPEVTQTPSHQVTQMGQEVILRCVPISNHLYFYWYRQILGQKVEFLVSFYNNEISEKSEIFDDQFSVERPDGSNFTLKIRSTKLEDSAMYFCATRLGQGNAEAFFGQGTRLTVV.